One and the same sample provided the 3 T cell receptor beta chains below, sequenced in a study of T cells in Graves' hyperthyroidism and ophthalmopathy. Amplification yielded TCR beta CDR3 regions, with RNA transcripts as the source. An initial round of RT-PCR targeting the TCR CDR3 relied on the HTBI primer set. In TCRdb, the multiplex PCR reads were re-called with MiXCR into one record per CDR3 protein. The data contain roughly 420,000 distinct CDR3 sequences, more than 15% of them singletons. The sample was blood. The receptors were sampled from a woman aged 18 to 35 with Graves' hyperthyroidism.

The rearrangement joins TRBV7-3 to TRBJ2-3; TRBD2 matches at 14 bases. The CDR3 loop spans 19 amino acids. Germline trimming cut 5 bases from V and 2 bases from J; bases unmatched to any gene: 12. CDR1 and CDR2 from the germline V gene are SGHTA and FQGTGA. The CDR3 nucleotides are TGTGCCAGCAGCATATCCGGGACTAGCGGGGGCGTTAACACAGATACGCAGTATTTT. The encoded protein is CASSISGTSGGVNTDTQYF.

This clonotype came up many times. The rearrangement links TRBV12-3 or TRBV12-4 to TRBJ2-1; tentative D call: TRBD1 (7 bases). The CDR3 runs to 14 residues. Trimming took off 8 bases at V and 3 bases at J, with 14 bases between the two ends. CDR3 protein: CASGYRGLYNEQFF. The CDR3 DNA follows: TGTGCCAGCGGGTACAGGGGACTCTACAATGAGCAGTTCTTC.

The J gene is TRBJ2-7, the V gene TRBV6-1; D gene unclear. Germline CDR1 MNHNS, CDR2 SASEGT. Trimming removed 5 bases from V and 4 bases from J, with 21 bases in between. This CDR3 contains 16 residues. Here the CDR3 DNA reads TGTGCCAGCAGTCCCGCACCCTTTGGAGTGTGGTACGAGCAGTACTTC. As protein: CASSPAPFGVWYEQYF.